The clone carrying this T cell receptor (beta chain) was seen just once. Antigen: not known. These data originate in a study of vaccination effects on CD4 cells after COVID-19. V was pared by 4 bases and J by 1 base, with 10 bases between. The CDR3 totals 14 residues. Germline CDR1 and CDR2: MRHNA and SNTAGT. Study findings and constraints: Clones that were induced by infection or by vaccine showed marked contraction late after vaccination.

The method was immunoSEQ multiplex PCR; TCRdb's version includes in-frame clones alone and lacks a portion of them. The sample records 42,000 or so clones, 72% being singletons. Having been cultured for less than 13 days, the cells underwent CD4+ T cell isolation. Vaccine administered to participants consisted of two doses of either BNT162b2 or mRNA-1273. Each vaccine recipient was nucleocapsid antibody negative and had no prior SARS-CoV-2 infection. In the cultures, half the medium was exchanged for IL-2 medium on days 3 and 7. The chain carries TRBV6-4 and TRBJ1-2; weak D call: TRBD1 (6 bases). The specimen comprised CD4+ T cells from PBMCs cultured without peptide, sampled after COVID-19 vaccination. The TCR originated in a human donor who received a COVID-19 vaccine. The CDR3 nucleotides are TGTGCCAGCAGTGCCCAGGACAGTAACTATGGCTACACCTTC. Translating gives CASSAQDSNYGYTF.